This T cell receptor (beta chain) appears in the sequencing data of a study of post-analysis software for immune sequencing data. This clonotype was counted a few times. Its antigen is not identified. Trimming took 7 bases from V and 3 from J; bases not matched to a gene: 9. Germline CDR1 reads SQVTM; CDR2 reads ANQGSEA. This CDR3 has 14 amino acids. cDNA libraries for TCR beta contained unique molecular identifiers. Input amounts of about 0.95 to 10 million T cells were used. These gave about 500,000 cDNA molecules, so each molecule approximated one T cell. TCRdb re-called the PCR reads through MiXCR, storing one row per CDR3 protein. The repertoire holds hundreds of thousands of distinct CDR3 sequences, with 25% to 30% as singletons. General study results and limits: About 5 TRBV segments occurring more often in patients than controls included TRBV5-6, TRBV5-1 and TRBV20-1. Co-batched samples clustered tightly together by F measure.

V is TRBV29-1 and J is TRBJ1-1; TRBD1 aligns across 9 bases. This sequence was found in a girl aged 5 to 17 with multiple sclerosis. Sequencing was carried out using blood. The CDR3 coding sequence is TGCAGCGCTGGAACCGGGACAGGGTACACTGAAGCTTTCTTT. Its translation: CSAGTGTGYTEAFF.